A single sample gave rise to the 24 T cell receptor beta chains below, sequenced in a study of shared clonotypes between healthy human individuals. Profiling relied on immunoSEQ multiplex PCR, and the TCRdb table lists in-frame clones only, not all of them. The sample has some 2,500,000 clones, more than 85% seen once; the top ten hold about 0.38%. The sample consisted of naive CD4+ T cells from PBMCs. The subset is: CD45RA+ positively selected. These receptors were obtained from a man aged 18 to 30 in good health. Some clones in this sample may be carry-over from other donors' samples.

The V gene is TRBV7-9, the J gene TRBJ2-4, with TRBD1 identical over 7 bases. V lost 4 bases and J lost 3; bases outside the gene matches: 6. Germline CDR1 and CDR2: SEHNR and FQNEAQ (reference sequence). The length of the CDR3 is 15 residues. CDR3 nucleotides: TGTGCCAGCAGCTCACCGGGACAGATCAAAAACATTCAGTACTTC. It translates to CASSSPGQIKNIQYF.

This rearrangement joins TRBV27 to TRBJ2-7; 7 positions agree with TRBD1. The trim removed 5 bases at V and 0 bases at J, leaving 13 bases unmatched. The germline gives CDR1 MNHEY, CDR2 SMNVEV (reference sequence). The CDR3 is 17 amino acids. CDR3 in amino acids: CASSPMGQSLLSYEQYF. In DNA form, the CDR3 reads TGTGCCAGCAGTCCAATGGGACAGTCCTTGCTCTCCTACGAGCAGTACTTC.

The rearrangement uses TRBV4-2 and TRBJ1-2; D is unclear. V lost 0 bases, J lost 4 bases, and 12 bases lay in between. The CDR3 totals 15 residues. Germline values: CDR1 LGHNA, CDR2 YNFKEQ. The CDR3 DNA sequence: TGTGCCAGCAGCCAAGAACGCAGCCTCTTCTATGGCTACACCTTC. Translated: CASSQERSLFYGYTF.

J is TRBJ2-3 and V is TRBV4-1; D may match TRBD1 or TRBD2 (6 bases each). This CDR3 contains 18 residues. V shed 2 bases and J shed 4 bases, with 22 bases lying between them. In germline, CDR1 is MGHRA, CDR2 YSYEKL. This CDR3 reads CASSQRKGGGSSADTQYF. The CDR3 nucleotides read TGCGCCAGCAGCCAACGAAAGGGGGGTGGGAGTTCGGCAGATACGCAGTATTTT.

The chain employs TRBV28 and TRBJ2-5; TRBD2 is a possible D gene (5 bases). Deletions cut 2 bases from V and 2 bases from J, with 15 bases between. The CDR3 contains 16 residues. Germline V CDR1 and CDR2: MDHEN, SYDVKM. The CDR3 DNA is TGTGCCAGCAGTTTACGGGAAACCAAATATCAAGAGACCCAGTACTTC. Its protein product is CASSLRETKYQETQYF.

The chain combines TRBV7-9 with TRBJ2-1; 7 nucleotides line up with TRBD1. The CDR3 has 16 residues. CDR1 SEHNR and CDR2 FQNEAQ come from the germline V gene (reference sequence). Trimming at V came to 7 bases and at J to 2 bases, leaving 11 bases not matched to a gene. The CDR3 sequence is CASIRAGGRPYNEQFF. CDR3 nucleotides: TGTGCCAGCATCCGGGCAGGGGGTCGCCCCTACAATGAGCAGTTCTTC. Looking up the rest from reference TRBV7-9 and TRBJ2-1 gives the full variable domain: DTGVSQNPRHKITKRGQNVTFRCDPISEHNRLYWYRQTLGQGPEFLTYFQNEAQLEKSRLLSDRFSAERPKGSFSTLEIQRTEQGDSAMYLCASIRAGGRPYNEQFFGPGTRLTVL.

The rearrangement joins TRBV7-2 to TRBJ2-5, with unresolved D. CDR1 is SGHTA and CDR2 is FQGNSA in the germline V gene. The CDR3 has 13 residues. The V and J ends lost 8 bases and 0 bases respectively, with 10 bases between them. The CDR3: CASSSRYQETQYF. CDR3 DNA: TGTGCCAGCTCCTCCCGGTACCAAGAGACCCAGTACTTC.

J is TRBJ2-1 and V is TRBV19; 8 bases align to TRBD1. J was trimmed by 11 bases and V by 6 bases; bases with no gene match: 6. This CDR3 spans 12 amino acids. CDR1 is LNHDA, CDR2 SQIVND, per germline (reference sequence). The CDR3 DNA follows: TGTGCCAGTAGCCTACAGGGGGGAAAGCAGTTCTTC. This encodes CASSLQGGKQFF.

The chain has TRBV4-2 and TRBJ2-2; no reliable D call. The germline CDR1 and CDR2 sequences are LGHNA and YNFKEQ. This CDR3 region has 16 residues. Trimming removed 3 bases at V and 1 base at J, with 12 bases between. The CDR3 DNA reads TGTGCCAGCAGCCACCCTTCCACCCAGAACACCGGGGAGCTGTTTTTT. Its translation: CASSHPSTQNTGELFF.

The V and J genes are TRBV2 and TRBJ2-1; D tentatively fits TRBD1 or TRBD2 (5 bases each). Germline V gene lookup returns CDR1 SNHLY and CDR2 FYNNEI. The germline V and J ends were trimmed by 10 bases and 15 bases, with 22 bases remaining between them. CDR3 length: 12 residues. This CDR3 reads CATRQRDMSTFF. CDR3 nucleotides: TGTGCCACAAGACAGAGGGATATGAGCACGTTCTTC.

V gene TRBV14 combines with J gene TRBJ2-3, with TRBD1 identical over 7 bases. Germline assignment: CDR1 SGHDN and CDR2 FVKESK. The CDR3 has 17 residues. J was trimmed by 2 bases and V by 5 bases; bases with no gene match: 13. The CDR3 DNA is TGTGCCAGCAGCGTCGACGCCGGGACAGCAATCACAGATACGCAGTATTTT. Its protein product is CASSVDAGTAITDTQYF.

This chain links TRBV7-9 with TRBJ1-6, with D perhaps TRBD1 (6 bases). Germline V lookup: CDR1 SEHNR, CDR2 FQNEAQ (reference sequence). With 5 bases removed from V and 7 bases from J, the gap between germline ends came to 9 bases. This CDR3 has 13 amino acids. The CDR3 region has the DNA TGTGCCAGCAGCGCTCAGGGGAATTCACCCCTCCACTTT. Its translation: CASSAQGNSPLHF.

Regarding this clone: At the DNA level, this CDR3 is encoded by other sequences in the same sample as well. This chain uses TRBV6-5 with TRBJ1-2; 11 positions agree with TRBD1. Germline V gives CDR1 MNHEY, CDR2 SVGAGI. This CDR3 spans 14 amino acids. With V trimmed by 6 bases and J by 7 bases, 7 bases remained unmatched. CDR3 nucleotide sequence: TGTGCCAGCAGCCCGGACAGGGGGCGCGGTGGCTACACCTTC. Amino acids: CASSPDRGRGGYTF.

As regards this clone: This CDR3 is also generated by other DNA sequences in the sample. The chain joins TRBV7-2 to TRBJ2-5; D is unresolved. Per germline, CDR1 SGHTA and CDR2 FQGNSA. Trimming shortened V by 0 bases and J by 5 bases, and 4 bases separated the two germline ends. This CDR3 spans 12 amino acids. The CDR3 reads CASSLARETQYF. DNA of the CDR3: TGTGCCAGCAGCTTAGCAAGGGAGACCCAGTACTTC.

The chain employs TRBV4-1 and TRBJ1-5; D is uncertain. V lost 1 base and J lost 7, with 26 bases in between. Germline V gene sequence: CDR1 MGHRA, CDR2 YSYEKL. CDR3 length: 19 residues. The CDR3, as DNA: TGCGCCAGCAGCCAAGTGTCGCCCCGATTAGGGCACCTAAGGCAGCCCCAGCATTTT. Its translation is CASSQVSPRLGHLRQPQHF.

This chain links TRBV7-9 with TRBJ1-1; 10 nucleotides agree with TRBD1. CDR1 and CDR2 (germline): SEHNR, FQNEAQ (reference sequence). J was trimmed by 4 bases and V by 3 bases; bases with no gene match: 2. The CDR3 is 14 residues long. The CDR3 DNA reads TGTGCCAGCAGCTTGGGACAGGGGTTCACTGAAGCTTTCTTT. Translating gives CASSLGQGFTEAFF.

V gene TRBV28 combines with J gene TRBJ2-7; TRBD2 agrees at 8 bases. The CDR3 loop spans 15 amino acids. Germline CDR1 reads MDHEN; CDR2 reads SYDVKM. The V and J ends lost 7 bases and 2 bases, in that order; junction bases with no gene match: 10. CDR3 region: CASTILGGETYEQYF. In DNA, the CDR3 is TGTGCCAGCACCATCCTCGGGGGGGAAACCTACGAGCAGTACTTC.

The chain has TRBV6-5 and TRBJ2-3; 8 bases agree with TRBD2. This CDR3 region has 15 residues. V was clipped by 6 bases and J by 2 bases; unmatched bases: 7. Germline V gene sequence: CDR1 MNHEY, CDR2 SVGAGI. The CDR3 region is CASRLSGTSTDTQYF. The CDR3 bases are TGTGCCAGCAGACTTAGCGGGACCTCCACAGATACGCAGTATTTT.

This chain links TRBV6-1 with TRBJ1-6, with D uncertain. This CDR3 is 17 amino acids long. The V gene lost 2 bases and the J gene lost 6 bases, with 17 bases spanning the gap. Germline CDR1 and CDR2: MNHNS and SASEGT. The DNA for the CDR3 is TGTGCCAGCAGTGAAACGCCCGGCGGGCGGGGTAATTCACCCCTCCACTTT. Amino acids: CASSETPGGRGNSPLHF.

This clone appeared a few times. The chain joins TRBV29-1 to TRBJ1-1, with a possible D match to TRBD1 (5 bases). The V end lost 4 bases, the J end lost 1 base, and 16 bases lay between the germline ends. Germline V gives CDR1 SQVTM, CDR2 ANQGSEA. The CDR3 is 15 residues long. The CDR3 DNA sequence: TGCAGCGTTGGCTTTGGGTGGAGGGGGAACACTGAAGCTTTCTTT. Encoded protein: CSVGFGWRGNTEAFF.

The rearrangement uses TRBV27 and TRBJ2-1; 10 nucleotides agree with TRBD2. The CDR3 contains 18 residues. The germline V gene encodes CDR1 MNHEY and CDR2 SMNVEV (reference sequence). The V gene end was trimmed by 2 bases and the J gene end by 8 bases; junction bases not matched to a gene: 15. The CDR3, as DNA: TGTGCCAGCAGTTTAAGAGCGACTAGCGGGCCCTTCCCCCATGAGCAGTTCTTC. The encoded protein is CASSLRATSGPFPHEQFF.

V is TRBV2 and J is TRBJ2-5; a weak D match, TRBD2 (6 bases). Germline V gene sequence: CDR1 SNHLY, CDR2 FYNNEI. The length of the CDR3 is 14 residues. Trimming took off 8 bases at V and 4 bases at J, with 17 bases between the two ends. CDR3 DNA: TGTGCCAGCTCAAATAGCGGAGACGGAGAGACCCAGTACTTC. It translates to CASSNSGDGETQYF.

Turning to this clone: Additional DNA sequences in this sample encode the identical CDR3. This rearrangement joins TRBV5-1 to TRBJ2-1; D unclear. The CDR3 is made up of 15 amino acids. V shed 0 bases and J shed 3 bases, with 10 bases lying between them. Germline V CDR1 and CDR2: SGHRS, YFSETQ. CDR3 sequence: CASSLGGSNYNEQFF. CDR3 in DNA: TGCGCCAGCAGCTTGGGGGGATCTAACTACAATGAGCAGTTCTTC.

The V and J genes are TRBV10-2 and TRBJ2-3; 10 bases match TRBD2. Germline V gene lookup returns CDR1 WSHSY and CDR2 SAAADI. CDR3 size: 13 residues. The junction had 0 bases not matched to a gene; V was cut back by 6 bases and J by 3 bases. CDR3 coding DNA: TGCGCCAGCAGGACTAGCGGGACAGATACGCAGTATTTT. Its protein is CASRTSGTDTQYF.